The entry below describes one T cell receptor beta chain. Its cognate antigen is unknown. Measured with immunoSEQ multiplex PCR; TCRdb has only the in-frame clones, and not every one. This sample has tens of thousands of clones, with over 55% found just once. Among the donors, all were Caucasian adults who lived in Nashville, Tennessee. The sample is drawn from a study of shared clonotypes between healthy human individuals. Study-wide results and caveats: Owing to a small donor count, the genetic and exposure-history diversity represented was limited. The study found lower generation probabilities in non-shared clonotypes than in those shared by all four donors.

The germline CDR1 and CDR2 sequences are LNHNV and YYDKDF (reference sequence). V was trimmed by 5 bases and J by 3 bases, leaving 14 bases between them. The CDR3 spans 15 residues. V is TRBV15 and J is TRBJ2-4; D is ambiguous. Sequencing input: memory CD8+ T cells sorted from blood. Subset of the sample: CD45RO+ cells pooled with CCR7-negative TemRA cells. The receptor comes from a young man in good health. The CDR3 nucleotides are TGTGCCACCAGCGTCCCGAACCAAGACAAAAACATTCAGTACTTC. Translation: CATSVPNQDKNIQYF. Based on the CDR3 plus reference TRBV15 and TRBJ2-4, the full variable domain is DAMVIQNPRYQVTQFGKPVTLSCSQTLNHNVMYWYQQKSSQAPKLLFHYYDKDFNNEADTPDNFQSRRPNTSFCFLDIRSPGLGDTAMYLCATSVPNQDKNIQYFGAGTRLSVL.